A single sample is the source of the 17 T cell receptor beta chains below, sequenced in a study of cytomegalovirus exposure and HLA in healthy donors. Both 60 Vbeta primers and 13 Jbeta primers went into the PCR. Measured with immunoSEQ multiplex PCR; TCRdb has only the in-frame clones, and not every one. Seen here are roughly 170,000 clones, 80% observed once, and the top ten hold under 6%. The sequencing input was PBMCs. These receptors were collected from a woman in her 50s in good health and CMV-seropositive.

Of note for this clone: This likely reflects a read error, since a far larger clone is one base away. At the DNA level, this CDR3 is encoded by other sequences in the same sample as well. V gene TRBV23-1 combines with J gene TRBJ2-7; 12 bases line up with TRBD1. TRBV23-1 is an ORF for which the function is uncertain. The CDR3 spans 15 residues. The CDR3 DNA reads TGCGCCAGCAGTCAAACCGGGACAGGGGGCTACGAGCAATACTTC. It encodes CASSQTGTGGYEQYF.

The V and J genes are TRBV4-3 and TRBJ2-7; D possibly corresponds to TRBD2 (5 bases). Trimming left V 0 bases short and J 3 bases short, with 9 bases between. Looked up from germline, CDR1 is LGHNA and CDR2 is YSLEER. The CDR3 length is 14 residues. In DNA, the CDR3 is TGCGCCAGCAGCCAAGATCGACTAAGCTACGAGCAGTACTTC. Residues: CASSQDRLSYEQYF.

This clone was counted between two and nine times. The chain recombines TRBV9 with TRBJ1-4; 7 nucleotides align to TRBD1. This CDR3 comprises 16 residues. Germline CDR1 SGDLS, CDR2 YYNGEE. The V gene end was trimmed by 3 bases and the J gene end by 3 bases; junction bases not matched to a gene: 8. CDR3 DNA sequence: TGTGCCAGCAGCGCCGCATACGGGACAGCTAATGAAAAACTGTTTTTT. It is translated as CASSAAYGTANEKLFF.

CDR3 sequence: CASSQPGEQYF. Written as DNA, the CDR3 is TGTGCCAGCAGCCAACCCGGGGAGCAGTACTTC. This rearrangement joins TRBV4-2 to TRBJ2-7; D unclear. Germline V CDR1 and CDR2: LGHNA, YNFKEQ. The CDR3 has 11 residues. Trimming removed 2 bases at V and 7 bases at J, with 6 bases between.

The V call is TRBV29-1, the J call TRBJ2-3; unclear D gene. The CDR3 runs to 13 residues. V gave up 2 bases and J gave up 8 bases, with 14 bases separating them. Germline V gives CDR1 SQVTM, CDR2 ANQGSEA. The CDR3 sequence is CSVEPPQARTQYF. CDR3 in DNA: TGCAGCGTTGAACCTCCCCAGGCCCGTACGCAGTATTTT.

The V gene is TRBV15, the J gene TRBJ2-7; 9 bases map to TRBD2. The CDR3 totals 14 residues. The germline gives CDR1 LNHNV, CDR2 YYDKDF (reference sequence). The V gene end was trimmed by 5 bases and the J gene end by 3 bases; junction bases not matched to a gene: 5. Here the CDR3 reads CATSLTSGDYEQYF. CDR3 sequence (DNA): TGTGCCACCAGCCTGACTAGCGGAGACTACGAGCAGTACTTC.

This chain uses TRBV5-1 with TRBJ2-1; D is unresolved. V lost 1 base and J 7 bases, leaving 9 bases between the germline ends. Per the germline V gene, CDR1 is SGHRS and CDR2 is YFSETQ. The CDR3 length is 13 residues. The CDR3 nucleotides read TGCGCCAGCAGCTTGTCCTCCAGTAATGAGCAGTTCTTC. It yields the protein CASSLSSSNEQFF.

The chain couples TRBV7-9 to TRBJ1-6, with D tentatively TRBD1 (6 bases). The germline V gene encodes CDR1 SEHNR and CDR2 FQNEAQ (reference sequence). The CDR3 contains 15 residues. Trimming pared 4 bases from V and 6 bases from J, leaving 13 bases between. The chain's CDR3 is CASSSPGGGNSPLHF. CDR3 DNA: TGTGCCAGCAGCTCCCCGGGGGGCGGTAATTCACCCCTCCACTTT. Supplemented by reference TRBV7-9 and TRBJ1-6, the full variable domain reads DTGVSQNPRHKITKRGQNVTFRCDPISEHNRLYWYRQTLGQGPEFLTYFQNEAQLEKSRLLSDRFSAERPKGSFSTLEIQRTEQGDSAMYLCASSSPGGGNSPLHFGNGTRLTVT.

On this clone itself: Compared with germline, one end of the junction differs, possibly owing to a read error. The rearrangement links TRBV7-9 to TRBJ1-1; 7 bases match TRBD1. The CDR3 has 14 residues. From germline, CDR1 is SEHNR and CDR2 FQNEAQ (reference sequence). CDR3 loop: CSSSLGTANTEAFF. CDR3 sequence (DNA): TGTTCCAGCAGCTTAGGGACAGCGAACACTGAAGCTTTCTTT.

The chain employs TRBV10-3 and TRBJ2-1, with 14 bases identical to TRBD2. The CDR3 spans 16 residues. CDR1 is ENHRY, CDR2 SYGVKD, per germline. V lost 5 bases to trimming and J lost 9 bases; unmatched junction nucleotides: 9. The CDR3 DNA follows: TGTGCCATCAGTATGGAGACTAGCGGGGGGGCAGGTGAGCAGTTCTTC. Protein: CAISMETSGGAGEQFF.

This rearrangement joins TRBV5-1 to TRBJ2-7, with a possible D match to TRBD1 (7 bases). CDR1 SGHRS and CDR2 YFSETQ come from the germline V gene. The CDR3 sequence is 15 residues long. Trimming removed 4 bases from V and 0 bases from J, with 14 bases in between. The CDR3: CASSDIQGGSYEQYF. CDR3 nucleotide sequence: TGCGCCAGCAGCGATATTCAGGGGGGCTCCTACGAGCAGTACTTC.

The chain is built from TRBV5-1 and TRBJ2-1; 13 bases match TRBD2. The CDR3 is made up of 16 amino acids. Germline V lookup: CDR1 SGHRS, CDR2 YFSETQ. V dropped 4 bases and J dropped 5; count of bases not matched to a gene: 6. The CDR3 DNA follows: TGCGCCAGCAGCGTCTCCGGGACTAGCGGGAACAATGAGCAGTTCTTC. This codes for CASSVSGTSGNNEQFF.

V is TRBV5-1 and J is TRBJ2-3, with D hard to call. Trimming shortened V by 0 bases and J by 0 bases, and 17 bases separated the two germline ends. The CDR3 contains 18 residues. Germline CDR1 reads SGHRS; CDR2 reads YFSETQ. The CDR3 region is CASSLGLEPRLSTDTQYF. As DNA, the CDR3 is TGCGCCAGCAGCTTGGGGCTAGAGCCCAGACTTAGCACAGATACGCAGTATTTT.

The genes are TRBV2 and TRBJ2-7; D not resolved. V was shortened by 7 bases and J by 5 bases, with 12 bases between the two germline ends. The germline CDR1 and CDR2 sequences are SNHLY and FYNNEI. The CDR3 extends over 12 amino acids. CDR3 protein: CASTGIVHEQYF. The CDR3 bases are TGTGCCAGCACCGGTATAGTCCACGAGCAGTACTTC.

This clone was detected a few times. The chain couples TRBV10-3 to TRBJ1-1, with D perhaps matching TRBD1 (5 bases). The ends were cut back, 2 bases at V and 4 bases at J, with 11 bases in the middle. This CDR3 is 14 amino acids long. CDR1 is ENHRY, CDR2 SYGVKD, per germline. CDR3 loop: CAISETGGFTEAFF. The DNA for the CDR3 is TGTGCCATCAGTGAGACAGGTGGATTCACTGAAGCTTTCTTT.

The V call is TRBV19, the J call TRBJ1-2; D is possibly TRBD1 (6 bases). Trimming shortened V by 7 bases and J by 4 bases, and 19 bases separated the two germline ends. CDR1 and CDR2 from the germline V gene are LNHDA and SQIVND (reference sequence). CDR3 length: 15 amino acids. The CDR3 spells CASTDPGRGPYGYTF. CDR3 sequence (DNA): TGTGCCAGTACCGATCCAGGCAGGGGTCCCTATGGCTACACCTTC.

A remark on this clone: At one end the junction does not follow the germline gene, possibly because of a read error. This chain uses TRBV7-9 with TRBJ1-1; 11 bases are shared with TRBD1. CDR3 length equals 15 residues. Germline V CDR1 and CDR2: SEHNR, FQNEAQ (reference sequence). CDR3: CSSSLLGQGVTEAFF. CDR3 nucleotide sequence: TGTTCCAGCAGCTTACTGGGACAGGGGGTCACTGAAGCTTTCTTT.